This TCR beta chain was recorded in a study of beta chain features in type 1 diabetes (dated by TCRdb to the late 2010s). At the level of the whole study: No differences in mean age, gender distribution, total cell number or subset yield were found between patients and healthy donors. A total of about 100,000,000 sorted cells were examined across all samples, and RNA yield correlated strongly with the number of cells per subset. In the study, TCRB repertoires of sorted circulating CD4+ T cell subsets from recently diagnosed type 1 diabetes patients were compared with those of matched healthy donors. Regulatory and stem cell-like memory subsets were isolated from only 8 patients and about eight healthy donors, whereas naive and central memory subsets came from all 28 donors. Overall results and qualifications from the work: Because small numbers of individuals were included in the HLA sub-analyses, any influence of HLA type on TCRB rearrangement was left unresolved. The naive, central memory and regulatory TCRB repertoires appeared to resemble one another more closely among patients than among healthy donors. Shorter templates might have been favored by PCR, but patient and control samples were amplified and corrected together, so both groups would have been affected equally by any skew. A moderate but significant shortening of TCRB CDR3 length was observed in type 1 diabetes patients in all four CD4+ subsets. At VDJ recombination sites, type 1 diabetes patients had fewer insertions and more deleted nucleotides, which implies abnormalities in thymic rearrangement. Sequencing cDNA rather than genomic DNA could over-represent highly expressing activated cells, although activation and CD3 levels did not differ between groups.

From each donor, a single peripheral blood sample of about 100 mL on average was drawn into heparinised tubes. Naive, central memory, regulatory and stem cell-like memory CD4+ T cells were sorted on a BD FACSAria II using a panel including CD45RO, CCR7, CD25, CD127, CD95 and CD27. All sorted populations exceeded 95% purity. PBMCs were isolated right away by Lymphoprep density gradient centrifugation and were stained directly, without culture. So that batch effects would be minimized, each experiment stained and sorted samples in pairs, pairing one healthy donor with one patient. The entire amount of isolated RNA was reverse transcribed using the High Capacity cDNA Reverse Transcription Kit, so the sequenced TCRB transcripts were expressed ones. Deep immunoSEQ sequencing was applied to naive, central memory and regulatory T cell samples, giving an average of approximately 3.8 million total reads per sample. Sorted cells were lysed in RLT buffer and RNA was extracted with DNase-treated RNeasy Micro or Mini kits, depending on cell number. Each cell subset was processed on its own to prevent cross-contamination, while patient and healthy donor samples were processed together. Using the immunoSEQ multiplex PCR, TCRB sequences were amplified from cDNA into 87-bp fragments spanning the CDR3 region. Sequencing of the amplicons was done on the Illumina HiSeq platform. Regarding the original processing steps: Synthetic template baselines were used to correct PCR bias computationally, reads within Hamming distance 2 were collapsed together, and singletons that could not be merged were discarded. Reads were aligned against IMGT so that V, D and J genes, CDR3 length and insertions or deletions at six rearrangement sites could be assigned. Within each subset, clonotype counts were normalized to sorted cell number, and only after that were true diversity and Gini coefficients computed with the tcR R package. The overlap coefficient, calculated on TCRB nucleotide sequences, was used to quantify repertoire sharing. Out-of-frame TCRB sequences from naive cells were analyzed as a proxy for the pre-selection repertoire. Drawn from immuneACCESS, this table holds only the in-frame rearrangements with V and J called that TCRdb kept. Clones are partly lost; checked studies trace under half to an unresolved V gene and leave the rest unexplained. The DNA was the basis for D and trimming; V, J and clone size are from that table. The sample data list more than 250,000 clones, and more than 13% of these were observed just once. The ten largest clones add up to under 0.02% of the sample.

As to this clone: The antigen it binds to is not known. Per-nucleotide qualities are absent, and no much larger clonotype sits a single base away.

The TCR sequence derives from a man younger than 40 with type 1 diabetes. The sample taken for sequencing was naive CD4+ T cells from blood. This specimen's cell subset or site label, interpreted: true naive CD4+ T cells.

The DNA sequence is as follows: TGTGCCAGTAGTCCAAGGGTGGGGGCTCTGGGACAGCCCCAGCATTTT. Its translation reads: CASSPRVGALGQPQHF. The rearranged segments are TRBV19 and TRBJ1-5; TRBD1 is possibly the D segment (6 matching bases). The junction shows trimming of 5 bases on V and 7 bases on J, plus 21 bases between the germline ends. The germline V gene encodes CDR1 LNHDA and CDR2 SQIVND (reference sequence). The CDR3 goes from the cysteine to the phenylalanine over 16 residues. Of all the DNA, just the CDR3 is kept, 48 bases in frame from base 1.